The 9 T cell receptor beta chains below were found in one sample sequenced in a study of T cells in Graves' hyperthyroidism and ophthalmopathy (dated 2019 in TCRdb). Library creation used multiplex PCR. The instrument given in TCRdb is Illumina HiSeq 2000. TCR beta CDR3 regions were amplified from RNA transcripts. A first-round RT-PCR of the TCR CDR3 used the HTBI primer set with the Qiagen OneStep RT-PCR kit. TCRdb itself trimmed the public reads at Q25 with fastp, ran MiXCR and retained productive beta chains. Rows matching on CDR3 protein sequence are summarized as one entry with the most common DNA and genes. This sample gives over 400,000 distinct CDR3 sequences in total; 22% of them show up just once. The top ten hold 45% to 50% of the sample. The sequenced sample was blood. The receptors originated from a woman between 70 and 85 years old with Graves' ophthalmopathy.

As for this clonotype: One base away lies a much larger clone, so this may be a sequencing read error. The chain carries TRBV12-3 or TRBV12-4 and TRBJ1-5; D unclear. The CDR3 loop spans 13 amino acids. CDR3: CANSSPPDQPQHF. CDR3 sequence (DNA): TGTGCCAACAGTTCACCGCCTGATCAGCCCCAGCATTTT.

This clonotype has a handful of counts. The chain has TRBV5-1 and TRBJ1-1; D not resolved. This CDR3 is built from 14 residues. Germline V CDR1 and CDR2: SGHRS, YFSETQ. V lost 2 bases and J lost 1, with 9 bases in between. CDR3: CASSFVTENTEAFF. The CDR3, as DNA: TGCGCCAGCAGCTTTGTGACGGAGAACACTGAAGCTTTCTTT.

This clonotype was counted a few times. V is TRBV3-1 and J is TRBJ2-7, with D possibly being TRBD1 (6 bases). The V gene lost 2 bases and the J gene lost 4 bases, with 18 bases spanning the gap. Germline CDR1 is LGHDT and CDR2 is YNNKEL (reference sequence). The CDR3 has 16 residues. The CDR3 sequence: CASSQSAGRGWYEQYF. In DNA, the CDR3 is TGTGCCAGCAGCCAAAGTGCGGGCAGGGGTTGGTACGAGCAGTACTTC.

CDR3 sequence reads: CASSLDRARRSPLHF. The CDR3, as DNA: TGTGCCAGCAGTTTAGACCGCGCAAGGCGCTCACCCCTCCACTTT. The chain joins TRBV28 to TRBJ1-6, with D unresolved. V was clipped by 2 bases and J by 10 bases, with 15 bases between them. Germline V gene data show CDR1 as MDHEN and CDR2 as SYDVKM. The CDR3 is 15 residues long.

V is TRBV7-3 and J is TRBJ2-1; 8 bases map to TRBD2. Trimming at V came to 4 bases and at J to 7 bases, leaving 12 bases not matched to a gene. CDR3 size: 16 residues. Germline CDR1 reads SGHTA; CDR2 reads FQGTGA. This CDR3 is CASSSQPGASGNEQFF. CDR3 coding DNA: TGTGCCAGCAGCTCCCAACCCGGGGCTAGCGGGAATGAGCAGTTCTTC.

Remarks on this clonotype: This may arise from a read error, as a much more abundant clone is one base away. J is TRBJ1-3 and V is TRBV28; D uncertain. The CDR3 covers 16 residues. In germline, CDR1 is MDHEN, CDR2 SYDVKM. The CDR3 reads CASSFGRTLSGKTIYF. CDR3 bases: TGTGCCAGCAGTTTCGGACGGACCCTCTCTGGAAAGACCATATATTTT.

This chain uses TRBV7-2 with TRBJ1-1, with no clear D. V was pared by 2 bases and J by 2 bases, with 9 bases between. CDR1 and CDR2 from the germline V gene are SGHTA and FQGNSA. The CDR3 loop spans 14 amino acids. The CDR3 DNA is TGTGCCAGCAGCTTATCACCCCAAAACACTGAAGCTTTCTTT. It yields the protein CASSLSPQNTEAFF.

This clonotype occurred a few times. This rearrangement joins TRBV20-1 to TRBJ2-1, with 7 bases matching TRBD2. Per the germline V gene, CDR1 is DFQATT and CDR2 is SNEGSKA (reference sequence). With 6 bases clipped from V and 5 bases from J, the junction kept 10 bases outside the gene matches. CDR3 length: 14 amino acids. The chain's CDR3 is CSALSREGNNEQFF. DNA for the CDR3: TGCAGTGCCCTCTCCAGGGAGGGCAACAATGAGCAGTTCTTC.

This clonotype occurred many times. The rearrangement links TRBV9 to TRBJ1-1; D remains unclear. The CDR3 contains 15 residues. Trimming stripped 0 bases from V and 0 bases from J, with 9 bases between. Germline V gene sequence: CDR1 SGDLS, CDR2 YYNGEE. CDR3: CASSVGLEVNTEAFF. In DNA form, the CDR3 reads TGTGCCAGCAGCGTAGGCTTGGAGGTGAACACTGAAGCTTTCTTT.